Below, 29 T cell receptor beta chains from the same sample are listed, as sequenced in a study of blood T cell repertoires in COVID-19. The table came from immunoSEQ multiplex PCR; TCRdb's copy has only in-frame clones and leaves some out. Of 60,000 or so clones listed, approximately 80% are singletons. The sample was peripheral blood. The receptors were gathered from a man aged 25 to 40 with COVID-19, enrolled during active disease.

This clone was recorded only once. This chain joins TRBV6-1 and TRBJ1-1; unclear D gene. CDR1 and CDR2 (germline): MNHNS, SASEGT. The CDR3 sequence is 14 residues long. V was pared by 2 bases and J by 4 bases, with 11 bases between. The CDR3 loop reads CASSEILRPTEAFF. CDR3 coding DNA: TGTGCCAGCAGTGAAATCCTGAGGCCCACTGAAGCTTTCTTT.

The chain recombines TRBV28 with TRBJ1-5, with unresolved D. The CDR3 is made up of 15 amino acids. Germline-derived CDR1 and CDR2 are MDHEN and SYDVKM. Deletions cut 6 bases from V and 0 bases from J, with 12 bases between. The CDR3 spells CASRGGGNSNQPQHF. DNA for the CDR3: TGTGCCAGCAGGGGAGGTGGGAATAGCAATCAGCCCCAGCATTTT.

This rearrangement joins TRBV5-5 to TRBJ1-2, with 7 bases aligning to TRBD1. The CDR3 is 15 residues long. Germline V gene data show CDR1 as SGHKS and CDR2 as YYEKEE (reference sequence). The V gene end was trimmed by 5 bases and the J gene end by 4 bases; junction bases not matched to a gene: 11. The chain's CDR3 is CASSPVQGGFYGYTF. The CDR3 nucleotides read TGTGCCAGCAGTCCGGTCCAGGGGGGCTTCTATGGCTACACCTTC.

The chain combines TRBV28 with TRBJ2-6; D unresolved. Germline V gene lookup returns CDR1 MDHEN and CDR2 SYDVKM. CDR3 size: 13 residues. Trimming removed 7 bases at V and 0 bases at J, with 4 bases between. CDR3 residues: CASTNSGANVLTF. CDR3 nucleotide sequence: TGTGCCAGCACCAACTCTGGGGCCAACGTCCTGACTTTC.

The chain couples TRBV11-2 to TRBJ2-1; maybe TRBD1 (6 bases). CDR1 is SGHAT, CDR2 FQNNGV, per germline. Trimming took 5 bases from V and 7 from J, leaving 27 bases between them. The CDR3 has 18 amino acids. This CDR3 reads CASSPYRGGRGSENEQFF. The CDR3 DNA reads TGTGCCAGCAGCCCATATCGGGGTGGCAGGGGAAGCGAAAATGAGCAGTTCTTC. The full variable domain, rest sourced from reference TRBV11-2 and TRBJ2-1, is EAGVAQSPRYKIIEKRQSVAFWCNPISGHATLYWYQQILGQGPKLLIQFQNNGVVDDSQLPKDRFSAERLKGVDSTLKIQPAKLEDSAVYLCASSPYRGGRGSENEQFFGPGTRLTVL.

The chain is built from TRBV2 and TRBJ1-5; possible D gene TRBD1, 6 bases. Per germline, CDR1 SNHLY and CDR2 FYNNEI. This CDR3 is 14 amino acids long. The germline V and J ends were trimmed by 7 bases and 3 bases, with 13 bases remaining between them. The CDR3 region is CASTNGTINQPQHF. In DNA form, the CDR3 reads TGTGCCAGCACCAACGGGACAATCAATCAGCCCCAGCATTTT. The whole variable domain, remainder taken from reference TRBV2 and TRBJ1-5, is EPEVTQTPSHQVTQMGQEVILRCVPISNHLYFYWYRQILGQKVEFLVSFYNNEISEKSEIFDDQFSVERPDGSNFTLKIRSTKLEDSAMYFCASTNGTINQPQHFGDGTRLSIL.

The V call is TRBV12-3 or TRBV12-4, the J call TRBJ2-1; 7 nucleotides match TRBD2. J lost 5 bases, V lost 5 bases, and 3 bases had no gene match. CDR3 length: 13 residues. For the CDR3, the DNA is TGTGCCAGCAGTACTAGCGACCACAATGAGCAGTTCTTC. As protein: CASSTSDHNEQFF.

The chain joins TRBV5-4 to TRBJ2-7, with D possibly matching TRBD2 (6 bases). CDR1 is SGHNT and CDR2 is YYREEE in the germline V gene (reference sequence). Trimming left V 4 bases short and J 6 bases short, with 20 bases between. This CDR3 has 15 amino acids. The CDR3 loop is CASSVEIAVGSEQYF. CDR3 DNA: TGTGCCAGCAGCGTTGAGATAGCGGTAGGGAGCGAGCAGTACTTC.

In DNA, the CDR3 is TGTGCCAGCAGTACCCCGGGGAGCGGGGTCTACGAGCAGTACTTC. Its protein is CASSTPGSGVYEQYF. The chain couples TRBV28 to TRBJ2-7; 7 bases are a match to TRBD2. The CDR3 covers 15 residues. Losses at the gene ends were 5 bases for V and 3 bases for J; bases not matched to a gene: 10. CDR1 MDHEN and CDR2 SYDVKM come from the germline V gene.

The chain combines TRBV2 with TRBJ2-7; a weak D match, TRBD2 (5 bases). The CDR3 is made up of 13 amino acids. Per germline, CDR1 SNHLY and CDR2 FYNNEI. Trimming stripped 9 bases from V and 5 bases from J, with 17 bases between. CDR3 nucleotide sequence: TGTGCCAGAAGACGATCTGCGGGCCACGAGCAGTACTTC. Amino acids: CARRRSAGHEQYF. Based on the CDR3 plus reference TRBV2 and TRBJ2-7, the full variable domain is EPEVTQTPSHQVTQMGQEVILRCVPISNHLYFYWYRQILGQKVEFLVSFYNNEISEKSEIFDDQFSVERPDGSNFTLKIRSTKLEDSAMYFCARRRSAGHEQYFGPGTRLTVT.

The chain joins TRBV3-1 (or the pseudogene TRBV3-2) to TRBJ2-1, with a weak D call TRBD2 (5 bases). V dropped 8 bases and J dropped 6 bases, with 14 bases sitting between them. There are 13 residues in the CDR3. Germline CDR1 and CDR2: LGHDT and YNNKEL (reference sequence). In nucleotides, the CDR3 is TGTGCCAGCTCACCTTACCGGGGCAATGAGCAGTTCTTC. Translated, it gives CASSPYRGNEQFF.

J is TRBJ2-2 and V is TRBV10-3, with TRBD1 identical over 7 bases. The CDR3 loop spans 15 amino acids. V dropped 4 bases and J dropped 1; count of bases not matched to a gene: 3. Germline assignment: CDR1 ENHRY and CDR2 SYGVKD. The CDR3 loop is CAISGTGVNTGELFF. The CDR3 DNA follows: TGTGCCATCAGTGGAACAGGGGTGAACACCGGGGAGCTGTTTTTT.

V and J are TRBV14 and TRBJ2-1, with 12 bases that match TRBD2. V was pared by 2 bases and J by 7 bases, with 15 bases of the junction left unmatched. This CDR3 has 19 amino acids. Per germline, CDR1 SGHDN and CDR2 FVKESK. The CDR3 reads CASSQPQVASGRAKNEQFF. DNA of the CDR3: TGTGCCAGCAGCCAACCCCAAGTGGCTAGCGGGAGGGCCAAGAATGAGCAGTTCTTC. The whole variable domain, remainder taken from reference TRBV14 and TRBJ2-1, is EAGVTQFPSHSVIEKGQTVTLRCDPISGHDNLYWYRRVMGKEIKFLLHFVKESKQDESGMPNNRFLAERTGGTYSTLKVQPAELEDSGVYFCASSQPQVASGRAKNEQFFGPGTRLTVL.

V is TRBV5-1 and J is TRBJ2-7; TRBD1 agrees at 9 bases. From germline, CDR1 is SGHRS and CDR2 YFSETQ. The V and J ends lost 3 bases and 7 bases, in that order; junction bases with no gene match: 8. This CDR3 spans 14 amino acids. Written as DNA, the CDR3 is TGCGCCAGCAGCTCCCGGACAGGGACAGGGGAGCAGTACTTC. Its translation: CASSSRTGTGEQYF.

This clone came up once. The V call is TRBV5-6, the J call TRBJ1-1; 7 bases map to TRBD1. The CDR3 is made up of 13 amino acids. The J segment lost 8 bases and the V segment lost 4 bases, leaving 8 bases of the junction unmatched. Germline V gives CDR1 SGHDT, CDR2 YYEEEE. DNA for the CDR3: TGTGCCAGCAGCCCAGGACAGGCCCGAGAAGCTTTCTTT. Its protein is CASSPGQAREAFF.

The chain recombines TRBV2 with TRBJ2-7, with 9 bases lining up with TRBD1. This CDR3 contains 13 residues. V shed 6 bases and J 4 bases; nucleotides not matched to a gene: 4. CDR1 SNHLY and CDR2 FYNNEI come from the germline V gene. For the CDR3, the DNA is TGTGCCAGCAGAGGGACAGGGCAGTACGAGCAGTACTTC. Translating it yields CASRGTGQYEQYF.

This clone was found a few times. J is TRBJ2-5 and V is TRBV5-1; TRBD2 aligns across 11 bases. The length of the CDR3 is 15 residues. Germline values: CDR1 SGHRS, CDR2 YFSETQ. Trimming removed 0 bases from V and 4 bases from J; junction bases left unmatched: 2. The CDR3 bases are TGCGCCAGCAGCTTGGGACTAGCGGGAAGAGAGACCCAGTACTTC. This sequence encodes CASSLGLAGRETQYF.

V usage is TRBV2 and J usage is TRBJ2-6; the match to TRBD1 covers 7 bases. Per germline, CDR1 SNHLY and CDR2 FYNNEI. The trim removed 5 bases at V and 4 bases at J, leaving 11 bases unmatched. There are 17 residues in the CDR3. The CDR3, as DNA: TGTGCCAGCAGTTTTCGAGGGGGCCGAGAAGGGGCCAACGTCCTGACTTTC. This encodes CASSFRGGREGANVLTF.

The chain employs TRBV7-6 and TRBJ2-2, with D unclear. This CDR3 has 12 amino acids. V was pared by 7 bases and J by 3 bases, with 6 bases between. Germline assignment: CDR1 SGHVS and CDR2 FNYEAQ. CDR3 region: CASTSDTGELFF. CDR3 nucleotide sequence: TGTGCCAGCACCTCGGACACCGGGGAGCTGTTTTTT.

V gene TRBV30 combines with J gene TRBJ2-3; D is ambiguous. The germline CDR1 and CDR2 sequences are GTSNPN and SVGIG (reference sequence). The CDR3 is 14 amino acids. The ends were cut back, 4 bases at V and 1 base at J, with 12 bases in the middle. The CDR3 reads CAWTPQFRTDTQYF. CDR3 nucleotide sequence: TGTGCCTGGACCCCCCAATTCCGCACAGATACGCAGTATTTT.

The chain couples TRBV27 to TRBJ2-6; tentatively, D is TRBD1 (5 bases). The CDR3 is 16 amino acids. Germline lookup yields CDR1 MNHEY and CDR2 SMNVEV (reference sequence). Trimming shortened V by 3 bases and J by 4 bases, and 13 bases separated the two germline ends. The CDR3 reads CASSFRTSLGANVLTF. The CDR3 DNA is TGTGCCAGCAGTTTCCGGACATCCTTAGGGGCCAACGTCCTGACTTTC.

This clone has more than one count but fewer than ten. This chain joins TRBV7-9 and TRBJ1-6; 9 bases line up with TRBD1. This CDR3 contains 13 residues. CDR1 is SEHNR, CDR2 FQNEAQ, per germline (reference sequence). Losses at the gene ends were 4 bases for V and 14 bases for J; bases not matched to a gene: 6. This CDR3 reads CASSWDRAKALHF. The CDR3 DNA follows: TGTGCCAGCAGCTGGGACAGGGCAAAGGCCCTCCACTTT. Looking up the rest from reference TRBV7-9 and TRBJ1-6 gives the full variable domain: DTGVSQNPRHKITKRGQNVTFRCDPISEHNRLYWYRQTLGQGPEFLTYFQNEAQLEKSRLLSDRFSAERPKGSFSTLEIQRTEQGDSAMYLCASSWDRAKALHFGNGTRLTVT.

This chain links TRBV28 with TRBJ1-6, with D perhaps TRBD1 (5 bases). V was pared by 5 bases and J by 7 bases, with 15 bases between. Looked up from germline, CDR1 is MDHEN and CDR2 is SYDVKM. This CDR3 spans 15 amino acids. The DNA of the CDR3 is TGTGCCAGCAGTCCCCCTATAGGGGTAAATTCACCCCTCCACTTT. Translating it yields CASSPPIGVNSPLHF.

The genes are TRBV6-5 and TRBJ1-1, with TRBD1 matching over 8 bases. This CDR3 is 15 amino acids long. With 4 bases clipped from V and 4 bases from J, the junction kept 8 bases outside the gene matches. Looked up from germline, CDR1 is MNHEY and CDR2 is SVGAGI. DNA of the CDR3: TGTGCCAGCAGTTTACTTCCAGGACAGGGCACTGAAGCTTTCTTT. Protein product: CASSLLPGQGTEAFF.

J is TRBJ2-5 and V is TRBV6-1; 7 bases match TRBD1. The CDR3 sequence is 16 residues long. The junction had 13 bases not matched to a gene; V was cut back by 4 bases and J by 5 bases. Germline CDR1 reads MNHNS; CDR2 reads SASEGT. The CDR3 nucleotides read TGTGCCAGCAGTGTAGCCTCAGGGGGTCGAATGGAGACCCAGTACTTC. Its translation: CASSVASGGRMETQYF.

This rearrangement joins TRBV11-2 to TRBJ2-7; D might be TRBD1 (6 bases). Trimming left V 7 bases short and J 1 base short, with 14 bases between. This CDR3 comprises 14 residues. Germline V gives CDR1 SGHAT, CDR2 FQNNGV. CDR3: CASTRGQHSYEQYF. CDR3 coding DNA: TGTGCCAGCACCAGGGGACAACATTCCTACGAGCAGTACTTC.

The chain links TRBV28 to TRBJ1-1, with D unresolved. Trimming shortened V by 5 bases and J by 1 base, and 20 bases separated the two germline ends. This CDR3 is 17 amino acids long. Germline V CDR1 and CDR2: MDHEN, SYDVKM. CDR3 loop: CASSSELGRRANTEAFF. Written as DNA, the CDR3 is TGTGCCAGCAGTAGTGAACTCGGACGGAGGGCGAACACTGAAGCTTTCTTT.

The chain has TRBV27 and TRBJ1-2; D remains ambiguous. Germline assignment: CDR1 MNHEY and CDR2 SMNVEV (reference sequence). Between the trimmed V and J ends, which lost 3 bases and 0 bases, there was a span of 14 bases. The CDR3 spans 16 residues. CDR3: CASSFGPGNTNYGYTF. The CDR3 bases are TGTGCCAGCAGTTTCGGGCCGGGAAACACTAACTATGGCTACACCTTC.

The CDR3 sequence: CASSLLDGGYTF. In DNA form, the CDR3 reads TGTGCCAGCAGTTTATTAGATGGTGGCTACACCTTC. The V and J genes are TRBV28 and TRBJ1-2; no clear D. V was cut by 1 base and J by 7 bases, with 7 bases left in between. This CDR3 has 12 amino acids. The germline V gene has CDR1 MDHEN and CDR2 SYDVKM.